The 8 T cell receptor beta chains given below trace back to one sample, sequenced in a study of cytomegalovirus exposure and HLA in healthy donors listed by TCRdb under 2017. The library came from the immunoSEQ multiplex PCR assay. A mixture of 60 forward primers for TCR Vbeta segments and 13 reverse primers for TCR Jbeta segments was used in the multiplex PCR. Drawn from immuneACCESS, this table holds only the in-frame rearrangements with V and J called that TCRdb kept. Clones are partly lost; checked studies trace under half to an unresolved V gene and leave the rest unexplained. The sample table records some 160,000 clones; over 75% of these occur just once. Jointly, the top ten make up more than 1.1% of the sample. The sequencing input was PBMCs. All receptors derive from a woman under 40 in good health and CMV-seronegative.

This chain's CDR3 is CASSPRQRSGNTIYF. DNA for the CDR3: TGTGCCAGCAGCCCCCGACAGCGCTCTGGAAACACCATATATTTT. V gene TRBV11-2 combines with J gene TRBJ1-3; tentatively, D is TRBD1 (5 bases). Trimming removed 5 bases at V and 0 bases at J, with 11 bases between. Germline loops: CDR1 SGHAT, CDR2 FQNNGV. CDR3 length equals 15 residues.

The rearrangement joins TRBV5-1 to TRBJ2-7; weak D call: TRBD1 (5 bases). V gave up 4 bases and J gave up 6 bases, with 17 bases separating them. Germline V lookup: CDR1 SGHRS, CDR2 YFSETQ. The CDR3 runs to 14 residues. The CDR3 here is CASSPNQGTGEQYF. The CDR3 nucleotides are TGCGCCAGCAGCCCGAACCAGGGAACGGGCGAGCAGTACTTC.

This chain links TRBV15 with TRBJ2-2, with 7 bases identical to TRBD1. V shed 0 bases, J shed 3 bases, and the junction held 4 bases outside the gene matches. Per the germline V gene, CDR1 is LNHNV and CDR2 is YYDKDF (reference sequence). The CDR3 sequence is 16 residues long. This CDR3 reads CATSRDWGQYTGELFF. The DNA of the CDR3 is TGTGCCACCAGCAGAGATTGGGGACAGTACACCGGGGAGCTGTTTTTT.

The chain links TRBV4-1 to TRBJ2-1; TRBD2 aligns across 9 bases. The germline V gene encodes CDR1 MGHRA and CDR2 YSYEKL. This CDR3 has 17 amino acids. After removal of 5 bases from V and 5 bases from J, the junction contained 13 bases not matched to a gene. The CDR3 DNA sequence: TGCGCCAGCAGCTACTCCGGGAGCGGGGGGCGTGACAATGAGCAGTTCTTC. It is translated as CASSYSGSGGRDNEQFF.

The genes are TRBV6-4 and TRBJ2-1; no reliable D call. The CDR3 sequence is 15 residues long. Germline V gene data show CDR1 as MRHNA and CDR2 as SNTAGT. V was shortened by 5 bases and J by 3 bases, with 14 bases between the two germline ends. CDR3 DNA sequence: TGTGCCAGCAGTAGAGTCCGACTGGGCTACAATGAGCAGTTCTTC. It is translated as CASSRVRLGYNEQFF.

This sequence joins TRBV4-1 and TRBJ1-2; the D gene is possibly TRBD1 (5 bases). V gave up 1 base and J gave up 2 bases, with 14 bases separating them. CDR1 and CDR2 (germline): MGHRA, YSYEKL. The CDR3 sequence is 16 residues long. This CDR3 reads CASSQVGSRGNYGYTF. The CDR3 DNA sequence: TGCGCCAGCAGCCAAGTTGGGTCTCGGGGGAACTATGGCTACACCTTC.

The genes are TRBV5-1 and TRBJ1-3; D gene unclear. Trimming shortened V by 0 bases and J by 1 base, and 8 bases separated the two germline ends. There are 15 residues in the CDR3. Germline lookup yields CDR1 SGHRS and CDR2 YFSETQ. This chain's CDR3 is CASSLGVESGNTIYF. CDR3 sequence (DNA): TGCGCCAGCAGCTTGGGCGTAGAGTCTGGAAACACCATATATTTT.

The table lists this clone with a count of one. The V and J genes are TRBV6-1 and TRBJ2-5; maybe TRBD2 (5 bases). V dropped 4 bases and J dropped 1 base, with 7 bases sitting between them. This CDR3 has 13 amino acids. Germline V gene lookup returns CDR1 MNHNS and CDR2 SASEGT. In nucleotides, the CDR3 is TGTGCCAGCAGTGCAGGACTCCAAGAGACCCAGTACTTC. This translates into CASSAGLQETQYF.